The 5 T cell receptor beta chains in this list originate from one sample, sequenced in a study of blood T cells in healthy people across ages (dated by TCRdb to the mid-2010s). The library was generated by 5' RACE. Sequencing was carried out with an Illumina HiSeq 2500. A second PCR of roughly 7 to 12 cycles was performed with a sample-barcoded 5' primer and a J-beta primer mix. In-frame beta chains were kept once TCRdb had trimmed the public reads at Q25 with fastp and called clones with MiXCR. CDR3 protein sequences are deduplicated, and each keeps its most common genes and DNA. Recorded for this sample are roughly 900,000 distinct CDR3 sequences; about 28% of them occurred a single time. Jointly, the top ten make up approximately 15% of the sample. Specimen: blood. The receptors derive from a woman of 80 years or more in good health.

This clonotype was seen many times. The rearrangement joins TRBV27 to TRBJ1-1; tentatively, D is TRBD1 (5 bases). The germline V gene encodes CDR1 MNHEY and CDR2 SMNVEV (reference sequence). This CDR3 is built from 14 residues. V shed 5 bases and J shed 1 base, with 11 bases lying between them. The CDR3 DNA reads TGTGCCAGCAGTCGGGGACGGACGAACACTGAAGCTTTCTTT. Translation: CASSRGRTNTEAFF.

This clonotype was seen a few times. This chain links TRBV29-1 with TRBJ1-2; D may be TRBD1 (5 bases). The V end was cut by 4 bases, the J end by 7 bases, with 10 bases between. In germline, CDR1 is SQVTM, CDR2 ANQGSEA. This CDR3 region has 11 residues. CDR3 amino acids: CSVGQGCGYTF. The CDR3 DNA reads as TGCAGCGTTGGGCAGGGCTGTGGCTACACCTTC.

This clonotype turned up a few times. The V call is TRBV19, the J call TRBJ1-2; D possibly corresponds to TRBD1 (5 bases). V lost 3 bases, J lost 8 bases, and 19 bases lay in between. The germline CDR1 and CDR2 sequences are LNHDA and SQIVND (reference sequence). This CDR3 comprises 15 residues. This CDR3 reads CASSIQPQGYRGYTF. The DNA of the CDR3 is TGTGCCAGTAGTATCCAACCCCAGGGTTATCGGGGCTACACCTTC.

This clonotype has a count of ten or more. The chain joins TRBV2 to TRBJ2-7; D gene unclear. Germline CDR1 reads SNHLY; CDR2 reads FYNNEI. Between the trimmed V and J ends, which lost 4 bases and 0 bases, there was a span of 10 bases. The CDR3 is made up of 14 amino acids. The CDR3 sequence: CASSVRPNSYEQYF. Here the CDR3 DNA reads TGTGCCAGCAGTGTAAGACCGAACTCCTACGAGCAGTACTTC. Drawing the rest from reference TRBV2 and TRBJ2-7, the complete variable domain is EPEVTQTPSHQVTQMGQEVILRCVPISNHLYFYWYRQILGQKVEFLVSFYNNEISEKSEIFDDQFSVERPDGSNFTLKIRSTKLEDSAMYFCASSVRPNSYEQYFGPGTRLTVT.

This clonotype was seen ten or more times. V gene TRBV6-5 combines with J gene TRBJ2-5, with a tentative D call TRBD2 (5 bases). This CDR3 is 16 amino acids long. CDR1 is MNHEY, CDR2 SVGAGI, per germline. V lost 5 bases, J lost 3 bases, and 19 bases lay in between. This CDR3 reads CASSPLGVRSKETQYF. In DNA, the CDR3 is TGTGCCAGCAGTCCCCTCGGGGTCCGATCCAAAGAGACCCAGTACTTC.